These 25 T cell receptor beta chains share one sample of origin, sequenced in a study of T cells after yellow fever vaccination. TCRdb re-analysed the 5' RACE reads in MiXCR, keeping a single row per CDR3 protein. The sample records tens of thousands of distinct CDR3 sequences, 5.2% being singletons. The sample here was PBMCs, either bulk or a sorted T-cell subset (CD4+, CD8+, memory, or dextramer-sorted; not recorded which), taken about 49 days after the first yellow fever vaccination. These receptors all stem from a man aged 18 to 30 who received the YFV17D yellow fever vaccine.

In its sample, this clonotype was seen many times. CDR3 sequence (DNA): TGTGCCAGCAGCTTGGGCTGGGGCCCTTCCTACGAGCAGTACTTC. Protein sequence: CASSLGWGPSYEQYF. The chain carries TRBV5-4 and TRBJ2-7; a possible D gene is TRBD1 (5 bases). The V gene's germline CDR1 is SGHNT and CDR2 YYREEE (reference sequence). Trimming stripped 0 bases from V and 1 base from J, with 11 bases between. This CDR3 contains 15 residues.

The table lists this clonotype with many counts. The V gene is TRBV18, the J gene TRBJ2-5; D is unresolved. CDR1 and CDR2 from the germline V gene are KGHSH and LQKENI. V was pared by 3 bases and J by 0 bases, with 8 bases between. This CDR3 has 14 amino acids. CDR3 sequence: CASSPGPHQETQYF. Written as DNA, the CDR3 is TGTGCCAGCTCACCTGGCCCCCACCAAGAGACCCAGTACTTC. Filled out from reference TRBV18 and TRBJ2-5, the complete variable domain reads NAGVMQNPRHLVRRRGQEARLRCSPMKGHSHVYWYRQLPEEGLKFMVYLQKENIIDESGMPKERFSAEFPKEGPSILRIQQVVRGDSAAYFCASSPGPHQETQYFGPGTRLLVL.

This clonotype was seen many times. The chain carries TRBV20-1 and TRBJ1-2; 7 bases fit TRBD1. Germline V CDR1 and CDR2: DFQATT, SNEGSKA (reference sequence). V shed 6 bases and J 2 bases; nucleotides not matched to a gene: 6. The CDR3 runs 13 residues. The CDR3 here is CSAPTGRNYGYTF. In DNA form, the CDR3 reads TGCAGTGCCCCGACAGGGAGAAACTATGGCTACACCTTC.

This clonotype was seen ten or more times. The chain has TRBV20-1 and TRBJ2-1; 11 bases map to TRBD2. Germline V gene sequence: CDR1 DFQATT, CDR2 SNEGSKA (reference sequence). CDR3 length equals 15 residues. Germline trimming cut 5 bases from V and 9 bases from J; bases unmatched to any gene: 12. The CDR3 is CSAFGRLAGGGEQFF. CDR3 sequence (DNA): TGCAGTGCTTTTGGGAGGCTAGCGGGGGGAGGTGAGCAGTTCTTC.

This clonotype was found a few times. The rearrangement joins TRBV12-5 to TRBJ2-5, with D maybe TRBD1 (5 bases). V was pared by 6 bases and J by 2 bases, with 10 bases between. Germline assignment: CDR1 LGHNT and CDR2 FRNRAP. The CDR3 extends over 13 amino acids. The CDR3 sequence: CASGVAGQETQYF. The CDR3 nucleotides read TGTGCTAGTGGAGTTGCAGGGCAAGAGACCCAGTACTTC.

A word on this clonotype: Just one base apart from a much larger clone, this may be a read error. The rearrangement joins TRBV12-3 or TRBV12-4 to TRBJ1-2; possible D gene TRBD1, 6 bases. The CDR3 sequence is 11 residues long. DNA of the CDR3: TGTACCAGCTCCAGGGGCTATGGCTACACCTTC. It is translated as CTSSRGYGYTF.

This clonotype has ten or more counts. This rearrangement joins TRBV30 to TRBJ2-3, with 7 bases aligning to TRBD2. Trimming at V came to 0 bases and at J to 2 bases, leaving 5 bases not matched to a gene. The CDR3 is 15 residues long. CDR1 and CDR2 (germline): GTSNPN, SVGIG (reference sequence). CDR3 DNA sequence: TGTGCCTGGAGTGTAACTAGCGCCCACACAGATACGCAGTATTTT. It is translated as CAWSVTSAHTDTQYF.

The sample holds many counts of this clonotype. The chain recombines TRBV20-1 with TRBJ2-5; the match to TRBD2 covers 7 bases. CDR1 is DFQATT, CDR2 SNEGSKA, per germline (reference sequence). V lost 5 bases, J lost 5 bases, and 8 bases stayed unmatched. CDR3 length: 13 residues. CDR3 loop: CSASQLARETQYF. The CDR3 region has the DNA TGCAGTGCTTCACAACTAGCGCGGGAGACCCAGTACTTC.

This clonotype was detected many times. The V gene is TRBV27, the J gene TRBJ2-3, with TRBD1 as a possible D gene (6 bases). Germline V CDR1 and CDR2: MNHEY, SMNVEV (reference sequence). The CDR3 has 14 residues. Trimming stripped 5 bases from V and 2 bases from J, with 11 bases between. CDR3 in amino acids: CASSPGQFTDTQYF. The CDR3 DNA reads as TGTGCCAGCAGTCCCGGACAGTTCACAGATACGCAGTATTTT.

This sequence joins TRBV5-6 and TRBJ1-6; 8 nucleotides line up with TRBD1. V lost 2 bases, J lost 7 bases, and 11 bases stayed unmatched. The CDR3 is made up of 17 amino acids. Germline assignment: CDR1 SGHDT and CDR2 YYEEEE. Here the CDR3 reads CASSLSPRQGRNSPLHF. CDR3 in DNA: TGTGCCAGCAGCTTATCTCCCCGACAGGGGCGGAATTCACCCCTCCACTTT.

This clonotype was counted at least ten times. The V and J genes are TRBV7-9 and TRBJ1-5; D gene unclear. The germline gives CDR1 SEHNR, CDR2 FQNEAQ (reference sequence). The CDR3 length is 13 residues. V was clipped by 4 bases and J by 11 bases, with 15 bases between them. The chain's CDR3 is CASSSGWELAQHF. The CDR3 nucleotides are TGTGCCAGCAGCTCGGGGTGGGAGTTGGCCCAGCATTTT.

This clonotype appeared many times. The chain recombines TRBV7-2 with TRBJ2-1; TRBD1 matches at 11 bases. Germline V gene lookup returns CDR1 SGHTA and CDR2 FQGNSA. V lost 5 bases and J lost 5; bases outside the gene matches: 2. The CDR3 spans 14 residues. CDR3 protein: CASSRDRGNNEQFF. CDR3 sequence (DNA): TGTGCCAGCAGCCGGGACAGGGGGAACAATGAGCAGTTCTTC.

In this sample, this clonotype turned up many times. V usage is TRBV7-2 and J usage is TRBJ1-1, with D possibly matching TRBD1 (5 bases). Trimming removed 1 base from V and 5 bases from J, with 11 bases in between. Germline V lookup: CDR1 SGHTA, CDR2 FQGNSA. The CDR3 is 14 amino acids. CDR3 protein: CASSLGPGNTEAFF. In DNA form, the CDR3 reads TGTGCCAGCAGCTTAGGTCCAGGGAATACTGAAGCTTTCTTT.

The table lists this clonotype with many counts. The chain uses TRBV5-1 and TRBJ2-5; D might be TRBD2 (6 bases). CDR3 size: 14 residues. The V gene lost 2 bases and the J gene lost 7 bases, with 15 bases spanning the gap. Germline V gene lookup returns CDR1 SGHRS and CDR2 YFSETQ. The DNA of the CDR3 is TGCGCCAGCAGCTTTGGGGCCAGGGAGGCGACCCAGTACTTC. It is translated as CASSFGAREATQYF.

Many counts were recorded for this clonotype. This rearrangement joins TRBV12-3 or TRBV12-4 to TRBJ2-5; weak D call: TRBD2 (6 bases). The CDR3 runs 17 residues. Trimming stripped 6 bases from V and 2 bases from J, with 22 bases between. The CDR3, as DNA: TGTGCCAGCAGACCCCCCCGCGGGGCTCCTACTCAAGAGACCCAGTACTTC. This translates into CASRPPRGAPTQETQYF.

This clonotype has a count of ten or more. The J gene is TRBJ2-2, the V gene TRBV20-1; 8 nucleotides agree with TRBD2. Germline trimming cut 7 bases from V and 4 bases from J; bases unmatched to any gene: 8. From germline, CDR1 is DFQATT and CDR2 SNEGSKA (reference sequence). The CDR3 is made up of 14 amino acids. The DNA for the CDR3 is TGCAGTGTAACCGGGACTAGGTCCACCGGGGAGCTGTTTTTT. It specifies CSVTGTRSTGELFF.

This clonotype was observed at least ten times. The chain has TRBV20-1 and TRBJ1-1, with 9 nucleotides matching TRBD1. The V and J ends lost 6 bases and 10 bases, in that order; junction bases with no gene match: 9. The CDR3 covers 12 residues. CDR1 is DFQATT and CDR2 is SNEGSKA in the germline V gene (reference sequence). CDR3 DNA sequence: TGCAGTGCAGCCACAGGGGGCGCGGGAGCTTTCTTT. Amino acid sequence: CSAATGGAGAFF.

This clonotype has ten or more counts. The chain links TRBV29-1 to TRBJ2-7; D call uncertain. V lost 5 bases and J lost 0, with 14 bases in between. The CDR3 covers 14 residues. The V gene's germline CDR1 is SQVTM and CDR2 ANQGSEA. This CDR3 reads CSVFLDSSSYEQYF. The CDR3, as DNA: TGCAGCGTTTTCCTAGACTCAAGCTCCTACGAGCAGTACTTC.

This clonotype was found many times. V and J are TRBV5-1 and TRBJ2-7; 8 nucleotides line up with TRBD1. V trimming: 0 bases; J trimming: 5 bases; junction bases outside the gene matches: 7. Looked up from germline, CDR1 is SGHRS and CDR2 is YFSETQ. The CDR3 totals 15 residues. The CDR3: CASSLAGGVMDEQYV. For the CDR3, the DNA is TGCGCCAGCAGCTTGGCAGGGGGCGTGATGGACGAGCAGTACGTC.

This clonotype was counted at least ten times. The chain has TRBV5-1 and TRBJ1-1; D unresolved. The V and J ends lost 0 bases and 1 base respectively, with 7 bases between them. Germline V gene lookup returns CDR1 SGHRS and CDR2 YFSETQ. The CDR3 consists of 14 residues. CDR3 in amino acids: CASSLEPQNTEAFF. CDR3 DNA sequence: TGCGCCAGCAGCTTGGAGCCACAGAACACTGAAGCTTTCTTT. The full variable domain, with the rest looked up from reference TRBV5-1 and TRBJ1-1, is KAGVTQTPRYLIKTRGQQVTLSCSPISGHRSVSWYQQTPGQGLQFLFEYFSETQRNKGNFPGRFSGRQFSNSRSEMNVSTLELGDSALYLCASSLEPQNTEAFFGQGTRLTVV.

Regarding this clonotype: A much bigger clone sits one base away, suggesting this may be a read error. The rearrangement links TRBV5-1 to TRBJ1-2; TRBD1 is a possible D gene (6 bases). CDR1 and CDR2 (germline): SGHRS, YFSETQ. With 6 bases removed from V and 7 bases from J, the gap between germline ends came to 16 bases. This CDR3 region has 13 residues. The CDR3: CASISQGNRGYTF. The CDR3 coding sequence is TGCGCCAGCATCTCGCAGGGGAATCGTGGCTACACCTTC.

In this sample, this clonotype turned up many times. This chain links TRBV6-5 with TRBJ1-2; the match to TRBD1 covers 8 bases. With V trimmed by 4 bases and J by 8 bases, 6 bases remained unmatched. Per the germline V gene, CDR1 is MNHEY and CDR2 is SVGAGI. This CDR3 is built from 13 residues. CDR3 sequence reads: CASSWDRIDGYTF. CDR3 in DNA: TGTGCCAGCAGTTGGGACAGGATCGACGGCTACACCTTC.

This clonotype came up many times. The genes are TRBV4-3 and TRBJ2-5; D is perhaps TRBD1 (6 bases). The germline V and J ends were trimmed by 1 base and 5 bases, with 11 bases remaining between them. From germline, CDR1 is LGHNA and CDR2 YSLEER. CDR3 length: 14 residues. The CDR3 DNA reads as TGCGCCAGCAGCCAAGTTACAGGGCGGGAGACCCAGTACTTC. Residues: CASSQVTGRETQYF.

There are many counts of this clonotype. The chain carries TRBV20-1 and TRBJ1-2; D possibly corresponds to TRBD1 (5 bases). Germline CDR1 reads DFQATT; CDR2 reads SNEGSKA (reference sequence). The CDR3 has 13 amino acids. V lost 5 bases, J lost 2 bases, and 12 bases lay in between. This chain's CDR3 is CSAPGGYNYGYTF. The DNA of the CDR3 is TGCAGTGCTCCGGGGGGGTACAACTATGGCTACACCTTC.

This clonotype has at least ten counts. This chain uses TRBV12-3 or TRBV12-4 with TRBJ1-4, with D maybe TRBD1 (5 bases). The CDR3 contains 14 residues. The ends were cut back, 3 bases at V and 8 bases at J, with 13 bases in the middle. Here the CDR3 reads CASSLGRVREKLFF. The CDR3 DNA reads TGTGCCAGCAGTTTGGGCAGGGTACGGGAAAAACTGTTTTTT.